The entry below describes one TCR beta chain. The sample is drawn from a study of blood T cell repertoires in COVID-19. Study-wide background: Acute-phase and convalescent COVID-19 samples originated in the United States, Italy and Spain.

The CDR3 runs to 19 residues. Original data processing: From reference gene primer amplification, estimates of nucleated cell counts were derived. Clones were sequenced by immunoSEQ multiplex PCR, and TCRdb holds only the in-frame ones, with some missing. The V and J calls and the clone size are those of that table, but D and trimming were determined from the DNA. The sample lists 150,000 or so clones, 90% to 95% seen once, with approximately 0.56% in the top ten. What was sequenced was peripheral blood. V usage is TRBV1 and J usage is TRBJ2-5; whether TRBD2, the table's D call, matches the DNA was not checked. TRBV1 has pseudogene status. The origin of this receptor is a man aged 50 to 60 with acute or convalescent COVID-19. CDR3: CTSSQDRHAAGFGEETQYF. DNA of the CDR3: TGCACCAGCAGCCAAGATCGACATGCAGCGGGGTTTGGGGAAGAGACCCAGTACTTC.